The 12 T cell receptor beta chains in this list originate from one sample, sequenced in a study of T-cell reconstitution after alpha-beta-depleted transplantation in children. Unique molecular identifiers were used to barcode this TCRbeta library. TCRdb reprocessed the PCR reads via MiXCR and lists one record per CDR3 protein. The sample consists of 450,000 to 600,000 distinct CDR3 sequences, 13% of them appearing once. The sample here was PBMCs, mostly from graft donor cells, taken 360 days after TCRalphabeta/CD19-depleted stem cell transplant. The receptors shown here come from a male patient younger than 18 who had a stem cell transplant for acute myeloid leukemia, so the T cells may come from the graft donor.

The V and J genes are TRBV14 and TRBJ2-1; tentatively, D is TRBD1 (6 bases). The V end was cut by 3 bases, the J end by 4 bases, with 16 bases between. CDR3 length: 16 amino acids. Germline V lookup: CDR1 SGHDN, CDR2 FVKESK. CDR3 amino acids: CASSHQLPTGYNEQFF. The CDR3 DNA follows: TGTGCCAGCAGCCACCAGCTACCGACAGGATACAATGAGCAGTTCTTC.

V usage is TRBV29-1 and J usage is TRBJ2-5; 9 bases map to TRBD2. This CDR3 region has 13 residues. The J segment lost 5 bases and the V segment lost 5 bases, leaving 6 bases of the junction unmatched. CDR1 is SQVTM and CDR2 is ANQGSEA in the germline V gene. The CDR3 DNA reads TGCAGCGTTATGGGTAGCGGGAGCGAGACCCAGTACTTC. Protein product: CSVMGSGSETQYF.

This clonotype was found a few times. The chain uses TRBV6-2 or TRBV6-3 and TRBJ2-1; 10 bases align to TRBD2. V lost 6 bases to trimming and J lost 4 bases; unmatched junction nucleotides: 6. Germline loops: CDR1 MNHEY, CDR2 SVGEGT. The CDR3 covers 15 residues. The CDR3 is CASSLLAGEYNEQFF. The CDR3 DNA reads TGTGCCAGCAGCCTCCTAGCGGGAGAGTACAATGAGCAGTTCTTC.

This rearrangement joins TRBV6-5 to TRBJ2-5; TRBD2 agrees at 9 bases. Germline V gene data show CDR1 as MNHEY and CDR2 as SVGAGI. Losses at the gene ends were 0 bases for V and 6 bases for J; bases not matched to a gene: 8. This CDR3 spans 16 amino acids. In DNA form, the CDR3 reads TGTGCCAGCAGTTACTCGCTGGAAGCGGGAGGACAGACCCAGTACTTC. Translation: CASSYSLEAGGQTQYF.

This clonotype came up a few times. The chain employs TRBV7-9 and TRBJ2-5; D not resolved. V was trimmed by 2 bases and J by 4 bases, leaving 11 bases between them. This CDR3 has 14 residues. Germline CDR1 reads SEHNR; CDR2 reads FQNEAQ (reference sequence). The CDR3, as DNA: TGTGCCAGCAGCTTAAGGACCGAGGTAGAGACCCAGTACTTC. This translates into CASSLRTEVETQYF.

The V call is TRBV20-1, the J call TRBJ2-7, with a tentative D call TRBD2 (6 bases). Trimming shortened V by 0 bases and J by 3 bases, and 9 bases separated the two germline ends. CDR1 is DFQATT, CDR2 SNEGSKA, per germline (reference sequence). The CDR3 is made up of 13 amino acids. CDR3: CSARDIGSYEQYF. The CDR3, as DNA: TGCAGTGCTAGAGATATCGGGAGCTACGAGCAGTACTTC.

Ten or more counts support this clonotype. CDR3 nucleotides: TGTGCCAGTAGTGAAGGGAGTTACAATGAGCAGTTCTTC. This sequence encodes CASSEGSYNEQFF. The gene calls are TRBV19 and TRBJ2-1; the D gene is possibly TRBD2 (5 bases). The germline V and J ends were trimmed by 5 bases and 4 bases, with 9 bases remaining between them. CDR3 size: 13 residues. Germline assignment: CDR1 LNHDA and CDR2 SQIVND (reference sequence).

The chain recombines TRBV4-2 with TRBJ2-1; the match to TRBD2 covers 16 bases. With V trimmed by 2 bases and J by 5 bases, 3 bases remained unmatched. CDR3 length: 17 amino acids. Per the germline V gene, CDR1 is LGHNA and CDR2 is YNFKEQ. CDR3 loop: CASSQIGTSGRDNEQFF. Written as DNA, the CDR3 is TGTGCCAGCAGCCAAATAGGGACTAGCGGGAGGGACAATGAGCAGTTCTTC.

This clonotype appeared many times. The chain links TRBV29-1 to TRBJ2-7; D remains unclear. The V end was cut by 3 bases, the J end by 4 bases, with 10 bases between. The CDR3 has 12 residues. Looked up from germline, CDR1 is SQVTM and CDR2 is ANQGSEA. The CDR3 coding sequence is TGCAGCGTTGAGGCGGCCGGGTACGAGCAGTACTTC. Translation: CSVEAAGYEQYF.

This clonotype was detected only a few times. The J gene is TRBJ2-7, the V gene TRBV20-1; 7 bases fit TRBD2. The germline V gene has CDR1 DFQATT and CDR2 SNEGSKA (reference sequence). The CDR3 is 14 amino acids. V lost 2 bases to trimming and J lost 2 bases; unmatched junction nucleotides: 6. The CDR3 spells CSARRASGPYEQYF. CDR3 bases: TGCAGTGCTAGACGGGCTAGCGGACCCTACGAGCAGTACTTC.

This clonotype showed up just a few times. The chain links TRBV12-3 or TRBV12-4 to TRBJ1-2; TRBD1 agrees at 7 bases. CDR3 length equals 13 residues. V shed 4 bases and J 4 bases; nucleotides not matched to a gene: 3. Written as DNA, the CDR3 is TGTGCCAGCAGTTCCTACAGGGGCTATGGCTACACCTTC. Its protein is CASSSYRGYGYTF.

This clonotype showed up just a few times. The rearrangement joins TRBV28 to TRBJ2-1; TRBD2 might be the D (6 bases). This CDR3 contains 14 residues. Germline values: CDR1 MDHEN, CDR2 SYDVKM. The V gene lost 3 bases and the J gene lost 9 bases, with 15 bases spanning the gap. DNA of the CDR3: TGTGCCAGCAGTTTTGGGGGGAGGAACAGTGAGCAGTTCTTC. It is translated as CASSFGGRNSEQFF.